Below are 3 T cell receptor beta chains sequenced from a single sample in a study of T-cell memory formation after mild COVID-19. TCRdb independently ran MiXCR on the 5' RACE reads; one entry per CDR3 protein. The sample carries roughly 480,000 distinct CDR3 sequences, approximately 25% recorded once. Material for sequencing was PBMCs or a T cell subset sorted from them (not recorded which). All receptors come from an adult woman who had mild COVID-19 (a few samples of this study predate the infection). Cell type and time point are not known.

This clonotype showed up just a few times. The CDR3 sequence is CASSLGDGRLNTEAFF. CDR3 DNA: TGTGCCAGCAGTCTAGGGGATGGCAGACTGAACACTGAAGCTTTCTTT. The chain joins TRBV2 to TRBJ1-1; TRBD1 might be the D (5 bases). Germline lookup yields CDR1 SNHLY and CDR2 FYNNEI. V was trimmed by 5 bases and J by 0 bases, leaving 16 bases between them. The length of the CDR3 is 16 residues.

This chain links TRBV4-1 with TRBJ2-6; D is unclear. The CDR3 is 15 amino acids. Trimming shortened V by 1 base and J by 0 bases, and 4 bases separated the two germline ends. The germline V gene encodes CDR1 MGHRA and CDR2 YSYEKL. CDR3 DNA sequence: TGCGCCAGCAGCCAAGGGAACTCTGGGGCCAACGTCCTGACTTTC. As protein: CASSQGNSGANVLTF.

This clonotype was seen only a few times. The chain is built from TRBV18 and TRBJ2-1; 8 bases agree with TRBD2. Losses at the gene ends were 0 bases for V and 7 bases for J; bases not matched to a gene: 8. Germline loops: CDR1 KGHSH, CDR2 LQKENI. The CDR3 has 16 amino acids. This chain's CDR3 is CASSPPTSGGANEQFF. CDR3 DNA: TGTGCCAGCTCACCACCAACTTCCGGGGGGGCGAATGAGCAGTTCTTC.